This T cell receptor beta chain was captured in a study of T cell repertoires in cytomegalovirus infection (dated by TCRdb to the late 2010s). For the wider study: Because public TCR beta signatures pointed to carriage of CMV infection together with the matching HLA type, the HLA type of each donor mattered for the analysis.

The table lists this clonotype with a few counts. Its target antigen remains unknown. No much larger clonotype is one base removed from it; base qualities were not supplied. Sequencing was carried out with an Illumina HiSeq 1500. TCRdb reran the public reads through fastp at Q25 and MiXCR, keeping productive beta chains. One record per CDR3 amino acid sequence lists the most common genes and DNA. The sample table shows approximately 700,000 distinct CDR3 sequences, and 35% are seen once. 2.8% of the sample is taken by the ten largest. Points the paper makes about the study in general: Carriers of CMV infection plus the relevant HLA type were discriminated by the cumulative frequency of public TCR beta family members in the study cohort and in an independent roughly 380-donor cohort. The ex vivo response was dominated by HLA-C-restricted CMV-specific TCR beta clonotypes, which also provided the single most frequent clonotype in two of eight donors.

The sample taken for sequencing was PBMCs. This clonotype was obtained from a human donor in good health (CMV status not recorded). Some clones in this sample may be carry-over from other donors' samples.

CDR3 region: CASSRDGTNQPQHF. The bases read TGTGCCAGCAGCCGCGACGGAACCAATCAGCCCCAGCATTTT. The rearranged segments are TRBV28 and TRBJ1-5; the D gene is unclear. From its cysteine to its phenylalanine, the CDR3 spans 14 amino acids. The kept DNA is CDR3 alone, 42 bases in frame from the first base. V and J lose 6 bases and 3 bases, and a span of 12 bases separates them. CDR1 and CDR2, per the germline V gene, are MDHEN and SYDVKM.